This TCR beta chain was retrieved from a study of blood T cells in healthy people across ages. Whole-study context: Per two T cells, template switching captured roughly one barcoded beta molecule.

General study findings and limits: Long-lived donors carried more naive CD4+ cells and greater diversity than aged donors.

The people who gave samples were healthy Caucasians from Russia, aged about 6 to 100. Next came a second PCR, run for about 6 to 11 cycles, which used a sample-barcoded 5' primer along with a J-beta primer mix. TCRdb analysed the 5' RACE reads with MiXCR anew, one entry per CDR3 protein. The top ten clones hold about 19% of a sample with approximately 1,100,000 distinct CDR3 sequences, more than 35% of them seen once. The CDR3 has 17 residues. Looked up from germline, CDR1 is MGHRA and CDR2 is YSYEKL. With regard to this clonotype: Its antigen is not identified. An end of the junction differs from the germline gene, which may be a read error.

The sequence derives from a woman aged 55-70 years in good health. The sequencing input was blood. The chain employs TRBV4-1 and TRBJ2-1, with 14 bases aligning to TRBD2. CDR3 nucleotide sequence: TGCGCTAGCAGCCAAGTCCCGGGACTAGCGGGAGTCAATGAGCAGTTCTTC. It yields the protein CASSQVPGLAGVNEQFF.